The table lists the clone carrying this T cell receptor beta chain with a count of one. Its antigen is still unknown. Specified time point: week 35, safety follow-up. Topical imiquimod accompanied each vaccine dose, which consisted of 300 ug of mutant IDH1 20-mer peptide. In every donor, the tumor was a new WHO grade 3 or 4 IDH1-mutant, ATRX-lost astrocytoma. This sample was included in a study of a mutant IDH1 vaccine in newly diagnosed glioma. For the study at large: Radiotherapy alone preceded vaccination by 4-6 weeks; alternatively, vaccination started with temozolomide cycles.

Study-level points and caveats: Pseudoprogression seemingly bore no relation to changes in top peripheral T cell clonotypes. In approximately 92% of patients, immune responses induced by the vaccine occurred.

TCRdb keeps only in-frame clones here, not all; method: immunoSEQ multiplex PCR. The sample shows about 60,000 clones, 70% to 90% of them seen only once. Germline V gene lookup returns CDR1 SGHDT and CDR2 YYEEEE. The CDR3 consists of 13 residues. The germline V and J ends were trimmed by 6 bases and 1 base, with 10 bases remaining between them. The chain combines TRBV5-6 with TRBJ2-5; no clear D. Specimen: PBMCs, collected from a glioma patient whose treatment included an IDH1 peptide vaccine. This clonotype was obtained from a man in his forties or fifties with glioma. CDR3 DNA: TGTGCCAGCACCCTAATCTCCCAAGAGACCCAGTACTTC. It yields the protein CASTLISQETQYF.